The rows below give T cell receptor beta chains drawn from one sample of a study of control samples from healthy donors and cancer patients. TCRdb's copy holds only in-frame clones and misses some; the assay was immunoSEQ multiplex PCR. This table holds 55,000 to 90,000 clones, approximately 84% found once. Sequencing was done on a sample of blood. All receptors come from a man over 45 in good health. Both conserved end residues are part of each CDR3. D genes are given only for firm matches. For some rows the clone size is stated as once, few or many, or as a class when expanded; others skip it.

J gene,V gene,clone size,D gene,CDR3 DNA,CDR3 protein
TRBJ2-1,TRBV6-2/TRBV6-3,.,.,TGTGCCAGCAGCCCACGGAAGAGCTCCTACAATGAGCAGTTCTTC,CASSPRKSSYNEQFF
TRBJ1-2,TRBV5-1,.,TRBD1,TGCGCCAGCAGCGCAACAGGGGTTAAGGACTATGGCTACACCTTC,CASSATGVKDYGYTF
TRBJ2-1,TRBV5-4,.,TRBD2,TGTGCCAGCAGCAGGTACCAGCGGGGGGCCTACAATGAGCAGTTCTTC,CASSRYQRGAYNEQFF
TRBJ2-7,TRBV18,.,TRBD1,TGTGCCAGCTCATCGGACAGGCGTTCCTACGAGCAGTACTTC,CASSSDRRSYEQYF
TRBJ2-3,TRBV7-8,.,TRBD2,TGTGCCAGCAGCTCAGTCCGACTAGCGGGCCCCACAGATACGCAGTATTTT,CASSSVRLAGPTDTQYF
TRBJ1-2,TRBV5-5,.,TRBD1,TGTGCCAGCAGCTTGAGTACTACAGGGGGCTATGGCTACACCTTC,CASSLSTTGGYGYTF
TRBJ2-6,TRBV7-8,.,.,TGTGCCAGCAGCCTACCCTCAGGGACTGGGGCCAACGTCCTGACTTTC,CASSLPSGTGANVLTF
TRBJ1-3,TRBV6-5,.,.,TGTGCCAGCAGACCCGACACCTCTGGAAACACCATATATTTT,CASRPDTSGNTIYF
TRBJ2-2,TRBV11-2,.,.,TGTGCCAGCATCGTCGGGCTAGCCGATTTGTCCGGGGAGCTGTTTTTT,CASIVGLADLSGELFF
TRBJ2-6,TRBV19,.,.,TGTGCCAGTAGTATTTTCAGGCGAAGCTCTGGGGCCAACGTCCTGACTTTC,CASSIFRRSSGANVLTF
TRBJ2-3,TRBV14,.,.,TGTGCCAGCAGCCAAGCGGGGGCCCGGGATACGCAGTATTTT,CASSQAGARDTQYF
TRBJ2-7,TRBV9,.,.,TGTGCCAGCAGCTTAGGGGCCGAGCAGTACTTC,CASSLGAEQYF
TRBJ1-2,TRBV6-6,.,TRBD1,TGTGCCAGCAGCCCTTCTAGGGGGCCGGGTGGCTACACCTTC,CASSPSRGPGGYTF
TRBJ2-7,TRBV5-1,.,.,TGCGCCAGCAGCTTGGACAGGCTTAACGAGCAGTACTTC,CASSLDRLNEQYF
TRBJ1-3,TRBV28,.,TRBD1,TGTGCCAGCAGTTTTACCGGGACAGGGACAGGAAACACCATATATTTT,CASSFTGTGTGNTIYF
TRBJ2-7,TRBV29-1,few,TRBD2,TGCAGCGCCACATCCCCAGCGGGGGCCTTCGAGCAGTACTTC,CSATSPAGAFEQYF
TRBJ2-5,TRBV2,.,.,TGTGCCACTATTTTTTCGGGGCTGGGGCAAGAGACCCAGTACTTC,CATIFSGLGQETQYF
TRBJ1-5,TRBV19,.,.,TGTGCCAGTAGTATTGGCAGGGTGGATGGCAATCAGCCCCAGCATTTT,CASSIGRVDGNQPQHF
TRBJ1-4,TRBV5-5,.,.,TGTGCCAGCAGCTTTGGGCCCCCTAATGAAAAACTGTTTTTT,CASSFGPPNEKLFF
TRBJ1-3,TRBV20-1,.,TRBD1,TGCAGTGCTAGTTACAGGGGAACCGGAAACACCATATATTTT,CSASYRGTGNTIYF
TRBJ2-3,TRBV5-1,.,.,TGCGCCAGCAGCTTGGGCGCCACCCGCACAGATACGCAGTATTTT,CASSLGATRTDTQYF
TRBJ2-1,TRBV7-3,.,.,TGTGCCAGCAGCTCTGCCGGGGATGAGCAGTTCTTC,CASSSAGDEQFF
TRBJ1-1,TRBV11-2,.,.,TGTGCCAGCAGCTTAGAGCAGACCACAAACACTGAAGCTTTCTTT,CASSLEQTTNTEAFF
TRBJ1-2,TRBV6-5,.,.,TGTGCCAGCAGCAAGGGGAGCGTCAACACCTTC,CASSKGSVNTF